Below are 21 T cell receptor beta chains sequenced from a single sample in a study of blood T cell repertoires in COVID-19. Using immunoSEQ multiplex PCR, the repertoire was profiled, and TCRdb retains in-frame clones only, with some absent. The sample gives around 450,000 clones, around 87% of which show up once; 0.7% is in the top ten. Sample: PBMCs or T cells enriched from blood (not recorded which). These receptor sequences come from a woman between 18 and 29 years old who had recovered from COVID-19.

This clone was counted once. This chain uses TRBV4-2 with TRBJ2-3; 13 bases map to TRBD2. This CDR3 region has 17 residues. The germline gives CDR1 LGHNA, CDR2 YNFKEQ. The V gene end was trimmed by 3 bases and the J gene end by 9 bases; junction bases not matched to a gene: 12. The CDR3 nucleotides read TGTGCCAGCAGCCAGACGACTAGCGGGGGGTGGGCGGAAACGCAGTATTTT. This translates into CASSQTTSGGWAETQYF.

For this clone: At one end the junction does not follow the germline gene, possibly because of a read error. The chain employs TRBV29-1 and TRBJ2-5; perhaps TRBD2 as D (5 bases). The CDR3 spans 13 residues. CDR1 and CDR2 (germline): SQVTM, ANQGSEA. CDR3 in amino acids: CSVEGYRGETQYF. The CDR3 bases are TGCAGCGTCGAAGGGTATCGAGGGGAGACCCAGTACTTC.

The J gene is TRBJ1-2, the V gene TRBV28; TRBD1 matches at 11 bases. With V trimmed by 0 bases and J by 5 bases, 11 bases remained unmatched. The germline V gene encodes CDR1 MDHEN and CDR2 SYDVKM. There are 18 residues in the CDR3. The CDR3 DNA sequence: TGTGCCAGCAGTTTATGGGCAGGCGGGACAGGGGGAAGGTATGGCTACACCTTC. As protein: CASSLWAGGTGGRYGYTF.

A single count supports this clone. This chain uses TRBV14 with TRBJ2-1; 9 bases map to TRBD2. With V trimmed by 0 bases and J by 12 bases, 3 bases remained unmatched. Germline loops: CDR1 SGHDN, CDR2 FVKESK. The CDR3 loop spans 13 amino acids. The CDR3 region has the DNA TGTGCCAGCAGCCAAGATAGCGGGGGTGTGCAGTTCTTC. This encodes CASSQDSGGVQFF.

This clone was counted only a few times. The genes are TRBV5-6 and TRBJ1-5; TRBD1 is a possible D gene (6 bases). V was cut by 3 bases and J by 7 bases, with 17 bases left in between. Germline-derived CDR1 and CDR2 are SGHDT and YYEEEE. The CDR3 runs to 15 residues. Here the CDR3 reads CASSSKRGGGQPQHF. The CDR3 DNA sequence: TGTGCCAGCAGCTCGAAGCGGGGAGGGGGGCAGCCCCAGCATTTT. Looking up the rest from reference TRBV5-6 and TRBJ1-5 gives the full variable domain: DAGVTQSPTHLIKTRGQQVTLRCSPKSGHDTVSWYQQALGQGPQFIFQYYEEEERQRGNFPDRFSGHQFPNYSSELNVNALLLGDSALYLCASSSKRGGGQPQHFGDGTRLSIL.

This chain links TRBV5-8 with TRBJ1-6, with D perhaps TRBD1 (5 bases). The V gene's germline CDR1 is SGHTS and CDR2 YDEGEE. The CDR3 sequence is 17 residues long. Trimming removed 2 bases from V and 7 bases from J, with 19 bases in between. CDR3: CASSLTGTEALNSPLHF. In DNA, the CDR3 is TGTGCCAGCAGCTTAACCGGGACTGAGGCCTTGAATTCACCCCTCCACTTT.

The CDR3 is CASKVGTSSLSYNEQFF. CDR3 nucleotides: TGCGCCAGCAAGGTCGGGACATCCAGCCTCTCCTACAATGAGCAGTTCTTC. This sequence joins TRBV5-1 and TRBJ2-1; a weak D match, TRBD1 (6 bases). Trimming pared 6 bases from V and 0 bases from J, leaving 19 bases between. Germline V gene lookup returns CDR1 SGHRS and CDR2 YFSETQ. The CDR3 extends over 17 amino acids.

This clone was seen a single time. This chain joins TRBV19 and TRBJ1-1; possible D gene TRBD1, 5 bases. V lost 5 bases, J lost 1 base, and 17 bases lay in between. Germline CDR1 LNHDA, CDR2 SQIVND (reference sequence). The CDR3 is 16 amino acids. The CDR3 region is CASSPRSRQQNTEAFF. The CDR3, as DNA: TGTGCCAGTAGTCCAAGGTCCCGACAGCAGAACACTGAAGCTTTCTTT.

This chain links TRBV19 with TRBJ1-1; D remains unclear. The V end was cut by 5 bases, the J end by 1 base, with 8 bases between. In germline, CDR1 is LNHDA, CDR2 SQIVND (reference sequence). The length of the CDR3 is 13 residues. CDR3 sequence (DNA): TGTGCCAGTAGTTTACGACAGAACACTGAAGCTTTCTTT. Translating it yields CASSLRQNTEAFF.

A note on this clone: Other DNA sequences in the same sample also yield this CDR3. This chain joins TRBV7-9 and TRBJ1-1; D gene ambiguous. V lost 1 base and J 8 bases, leaving 5 bases between the germline ends. This CDR3 comprises 11 residues. Germline V gene sequence: CDR1 SEHNR, CDR2 FQNEAQ (reference sequence). In DNA, the CDR3 is TGTGCCAGCAGCTTAGGCAGGGAAGCTTTCTTT. It encodes CASSLGREAFF.

V is TRBV30 and J is TRBJ2-2; 8 bases agree with TRBD2. The V gene end was trimmed by 0 bases and the J gene end by 8 bases; junction bases not matched to a gene: 2. CDR1 and CDR2 (germline): GTSNPN, SVGIG (reference sequence). CDR3 size: 13 residues. CDR3 protein: CAWSVPGGGELFF. The CDR3 region has the DNA TGTGCCTGGAGTGTACCGGGAGGGGGGGAGCTGTTTTTT. Together with reference TRBV30 and TRBJ2-2, the CDR3 gives the full variable domain: SQTIHQWPATLVQPVGSPLSLECTVEGTSNPNLYWYRQAAGRGLQLLFYSVGIGQISSEVPQNLSASRPQDRQFILSSKKLLLSDSGFYLCAWSVPGGGELFFGEGSRLTVL.

The chain links TRBV2 to TRBJ1-2; the D gene is possibly TRBD1 (6 bases). The CDR3 extends over 17 amino acids. Germline V gene data show CDR1 as SNHLY and CDR2 as FYNNEI. Trimming left V 4 bases short and J 8 bases short, with 26 bases between. Here the CDR3 DNA reads TGTGCCAGCAGTGGGCCCTACGCGGACAGCCGTCTTGTAGGCTACACCTTC. It codes for CASSGPYADSRLVGYTF.

The rearrangement joins TRBV28 to TRBJ1-1; TRBD1 agrees at 12 bases. The length of the CDR3 is 16 residues. Germline V gene sequence: CDR1 MDHEN, CDR2 SYDVKM. The junction had 6 bases not matched to a gene; V was cut back by 6 bases and J by 1 base. DNA for the CDR3: TGTGCCAGCAGCGACCGGGACAGGGGGCAGAACACTGAAGCTTTCTTT. Protein product: CASSDRDRGQNTEAFF.

The chain has TRBV19 and TRBJ2-2; D possibly corresponds to TRBD1 (6 bases). Germline V gives CDR1 LNHDA, CDR2 SQIVND (reference sequence). The CDR3 is made up of 15 amino acids. Trimming left V 1 base short and J 6 bases short, with 12 bases between. CDR3 nucleotides: TGTGCCAGTAGTATAGGGACAGATGTTCCCGGGGAGCTGTTTTTT. Amino acid sequence: CASSIGTDVPGELFF.

V is TRBV7-2 and J is TRBJ2-5; 11 bases are shared with TRBD2. Germline V gene sequence: CDR1 SGHTA, CDR2 FQGNSA. CDR3 length: 17 residues. The V and J ends lost 5 bases and 5 bases, in that order; junction bases with no gene match: 13. The CDR3 nucleotides are TGTGCCAGCAGCCCCTCTCCTATAGCGGGGGGGCAGGAGACCCAGTACTTC. Translation: CASSPSPIAGGQETQYF.

This clone has just one count. The chain combines TRBV30 with TRBJ1-1, with D possibly being TRBD1 (5 bases). Germline V gives CDR1 GTSNPN, CDR2 SVGIG (reference sequence). Trimming removed 1 base at V and 7 bases at J, with 10 bases between. This CDR3 is built from 12 residues. CDR3 amino acids: CAWSGGRGEAFF. In DNA, the CDR3 is TGTGCCTGGAGTGGGGGGAGGGGTGAAGCTTTCTTT.

The genes are TRBV7-9 and TRBJ1-2; D might be TRBD1 (6 bases). CDR1 and CDR2 (germline): SEHNR, FQNEAQ (reference sequence). Trimming cost V 7 bases and J 3 bases, with 6 bases left between them. This CDR3 is built from 11 residues. In DNA, the CDR3 is TGTGCCAGCACAGGGGACTATGGCTACACCTTC. This sequence encodes CASTGDYGYTF.

This clone was recorded once. The chain carries TRBV3-1 (or the pseudogene TRBV3-2) and TRBJ1-3, with D uncertain. Deletions cut 0 bases from V and 4 bases from J, with 10 bases between. The V gene's germline CDR1 is LGHDT and CDR2 YNNKEL (reference sequence). The CDR3 totals 15 residues. This CDR3 reads CASSQDTVAGNTIYF. The CDR3 DNA sequence: TGTGCCAGCAGCCAAGATACAGTCGCCGGAAACACCATATATTTT.

Written as DNA, the CDR3 is TGTGCCTGGACCACAGGGGGAGAGACCCAGTACTTC. This codes for CAWTTGGETQYF. The V call is TRBV30, the J call TRBJ2-5; 8 bases fit TRBD1. The V segment lost 4 bases and the J segment 4 bases; nucleotides outside the gene matches: 2. Germline assignment: CDR1 GTSNPN and CDR2 SVGIG (reference sequence). The CDR3 length is 12 residues. Supplemented by reference TRBV30 and TRBJ2-5, the full variable domain reads SQTIHQWPATLVQPVGSPLSLECTVEGTSNPNLYWYRQAAGRGLQLLFYSVGIGQISSEVPQNLSASRPQDRQFILSSKKLLLSDSGFYLCAWTTGGETQYFGPGTRLLVL.

The chain recombines TRBV4-2 with TRBJ1-3; no firm D call. V was clipped by 4 bases and J by 0 bases, with 4 bases between them. The CDR3 length is 13 residues. Germline lookup yields CDR1 LGHNA and CDR2 YNFKEQ. The CDR3 nucleotides read TGTGCCAGCAGCCTTAGCTCTGGAAACACCATATATTTT. Translated: CASSLSSGNTIYF.

The V call is TRBV18, the J call TRBJ1-5; D not certain. V gave up 2 bases and J gave up 0 bases, with 17 bases separating them. Per germline, CDR1 KGHSH and CDR2 LQKENI. CDR3 length equals 18 residues. The CDR3 nucleotides are TGTGCCAGCTCACCAACTAAGATCTACCAATATAGCAATCAGCCCCAGCATTTT. Protein: CASSPTKIYQYSNQPQHF.